These 4 T cell receptor beta chains were sequenced from one sample in a study of blood T cells in healthy people across ages. The second PCR ran about 6 to 11 cycles with a sample-barcoded 5' primer and J-beta primers. One entry per CDR3 protein, called by TCRdb with MiXCR from the 5' RACE reads. Found here are about 1.4 million distinct CDR3 sequences, almost 60% of them singletons; the top ten hold about 6.3%. The specimen was blood. The origin of the receptors is a man younger than 30 in good health.

CDR3 sequence reads: CASSRQSTWDSLSTDTQYF. CDR3 coding DNA: TGTGCCAGCAGCCGCCAATCTACTTGGGACAGCCTTAGCACAGATACGCAGTATTTT. The genes are TRBV28 and TRBJ2-3, with 7 bases that match TRBD1. The CDR3 runs to 19 residues. Germline values: CDR1 MDHEN, CDR2 SYDVKM. V trimming: 6 bases; J trimming: 0 bases; junction bases outside the gene matches: 18.

CDR3 amino acids: CASGPRLAGGETQFF. CDR3 DNA sequence: TGTGCCAGCGGTCCGAGACTAGCGGGTGGAGAGACCCAGTTCTTC. The chain has TRBV3-1 and TRBJ2-1; 10 positions match TRBD2. The CDR3 contains 15 residues. Germline values: CDR1 LGHDT, CDR2 YNNKEL (reference sequence). V trimming: 8 bases; J trimming: 13 bases; junction bases outside the gene matches: 17.

V usage is TRBV2 and J usage is TRBJ1-4; 8 bases map to TRBD1. The germline V gene encodes CDR1 SNHLY and CDR2 FYNNEI. CDR3 length equals 16 residues. J was trimmed by 0 bases and V by 6 bases; bases with no gene match: 6. The CDR3 is CASSPGQEATNEKLFF. The DNA of the CDR3 is TGTGCCAGCAGCCCGGGACAGGAAGCAACTAATGAAAAACTGTTTTTT.

The V and J genes are TRBV11-2 and TRBJ2-7, with a weak D call TRBD1 (6 bases). The V gene lost 6 bases and the J gene lost 4 bases, with 16 bases spanning the gap. The CDR3 length is 14 residues. The germline V gene encodes CDR1 SGHAT and CDR2 FQNNGV. The CDR3 reads CASSFEQGGYEQYF. The CDR3 nucleotides are TGTGCCAGCAGTTTTGAACAGGGCGGGTACGAGCAGTACTTC.